This T cell receptor (beta chain) was documented in a study of T cells in Graves' hyperthyroidism and ophthalmopathy. In the study overall: Any treatment followed the collection of peripheral blood at initial diagnosis. Findings of the study overall: The blood repertoire included most of the expanded thyroid clonotypes above 0.001.

Diagnoses were established using clinical symptoms, serum thyroxine and TRAb, thyroid ultrasound and orbital computed tomography. Over 8 ml fresh peripheral blood yielded the PBMCs. Researchers amplified the TCR beta CDR3 regions from RNA transcripts. HTBI primers were used for first-round RT-PCR of the TCR CDR3. TCRdb recomputed calls from the multiplex PCR reads with MiXCR, one row per CDR3 protein. The repertoire has about 640,000 distinct CDR3 sequences, roughly 20% of them found once; the top ten carry more than 30%. V lost 1 base to trimming and J lost 1 base, with 8 bases between them. The germline CDR1 and CDR2 sequences are SGHVS and FNYEAQ. The CDR3 has 15 amino acids. This clonotype was seen a few times. The antigen is unknown.

The rearrangement links TRBV7-6 to TRBJ2-1; D not resolved. Sample: blood. The sequence was collected from a man aged 30 to 39 with Graves' ophthalmopathy. Here the CDR3 DNA reads TGTGCCAGCAGCTTAGACGCTAGATCCTACAATGAGCAGTTCTTC. This sequence encodes CASSLDARSYNEQFF.